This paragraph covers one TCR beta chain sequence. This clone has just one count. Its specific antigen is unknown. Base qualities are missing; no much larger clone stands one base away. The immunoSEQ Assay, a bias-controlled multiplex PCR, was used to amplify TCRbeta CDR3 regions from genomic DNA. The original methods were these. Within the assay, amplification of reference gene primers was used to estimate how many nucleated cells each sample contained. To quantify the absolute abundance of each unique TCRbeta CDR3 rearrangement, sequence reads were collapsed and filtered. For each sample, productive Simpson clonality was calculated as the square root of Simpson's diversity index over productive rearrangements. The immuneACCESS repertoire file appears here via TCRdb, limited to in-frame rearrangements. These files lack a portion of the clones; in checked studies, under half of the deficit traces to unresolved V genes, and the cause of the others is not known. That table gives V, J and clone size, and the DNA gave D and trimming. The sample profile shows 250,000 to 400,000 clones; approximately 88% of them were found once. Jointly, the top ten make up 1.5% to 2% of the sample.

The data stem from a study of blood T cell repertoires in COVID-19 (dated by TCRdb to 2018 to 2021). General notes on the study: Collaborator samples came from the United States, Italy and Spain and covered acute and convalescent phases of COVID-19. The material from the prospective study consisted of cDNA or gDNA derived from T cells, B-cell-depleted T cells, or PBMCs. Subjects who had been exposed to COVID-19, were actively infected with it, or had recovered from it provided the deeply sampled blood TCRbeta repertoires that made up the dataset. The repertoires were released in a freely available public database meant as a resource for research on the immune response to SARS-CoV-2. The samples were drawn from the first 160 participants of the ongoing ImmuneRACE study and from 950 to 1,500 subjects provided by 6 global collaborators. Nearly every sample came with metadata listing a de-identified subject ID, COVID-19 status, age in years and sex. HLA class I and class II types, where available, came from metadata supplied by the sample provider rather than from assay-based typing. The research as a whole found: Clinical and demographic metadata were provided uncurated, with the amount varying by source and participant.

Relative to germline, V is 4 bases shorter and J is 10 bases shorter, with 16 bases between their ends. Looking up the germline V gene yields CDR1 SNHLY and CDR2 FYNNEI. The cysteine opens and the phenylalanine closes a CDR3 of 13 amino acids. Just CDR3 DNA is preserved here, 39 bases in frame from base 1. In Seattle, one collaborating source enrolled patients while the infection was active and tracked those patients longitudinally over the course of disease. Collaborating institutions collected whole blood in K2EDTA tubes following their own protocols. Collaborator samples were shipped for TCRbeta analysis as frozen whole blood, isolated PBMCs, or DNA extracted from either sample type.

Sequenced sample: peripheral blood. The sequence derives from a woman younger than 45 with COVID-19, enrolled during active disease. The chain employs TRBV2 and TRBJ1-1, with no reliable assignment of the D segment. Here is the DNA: TGTGCCAGCAGTGGAGAGGTGTTACCCGTAGCTTTCTTT. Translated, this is CASSGEVLPVAFF.